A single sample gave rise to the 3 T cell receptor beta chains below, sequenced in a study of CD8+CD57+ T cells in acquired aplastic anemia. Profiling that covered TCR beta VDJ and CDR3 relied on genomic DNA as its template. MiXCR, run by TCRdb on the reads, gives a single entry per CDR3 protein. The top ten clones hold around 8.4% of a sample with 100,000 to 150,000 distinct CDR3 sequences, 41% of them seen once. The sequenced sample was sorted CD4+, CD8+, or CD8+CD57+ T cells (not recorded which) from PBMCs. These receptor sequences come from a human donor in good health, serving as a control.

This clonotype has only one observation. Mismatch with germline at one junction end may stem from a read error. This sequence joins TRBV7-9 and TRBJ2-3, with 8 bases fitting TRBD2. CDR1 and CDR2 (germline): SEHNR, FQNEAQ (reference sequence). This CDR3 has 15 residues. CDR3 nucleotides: TGTGCCAGCAGCTATACGAGCGGGAGTAGGGATGAGCAGTATTTC. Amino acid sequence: CASSYTSGSRDEQYF.

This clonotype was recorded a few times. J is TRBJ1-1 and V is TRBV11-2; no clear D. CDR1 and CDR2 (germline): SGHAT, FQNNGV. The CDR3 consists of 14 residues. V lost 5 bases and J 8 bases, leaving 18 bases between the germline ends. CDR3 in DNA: TGTGCCAGCAGCCCCCAAGAGTCCTCACGGGAAGCTTTCTTT. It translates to CASSPQESSREAFF.

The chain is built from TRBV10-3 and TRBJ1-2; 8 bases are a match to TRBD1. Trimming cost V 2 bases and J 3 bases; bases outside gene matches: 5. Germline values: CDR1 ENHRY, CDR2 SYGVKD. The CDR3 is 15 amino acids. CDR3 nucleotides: TGTGCCATCAGTGAGGGACAGGGCCTAGACTATGGCTACACCTTC. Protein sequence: CAISEGQGLDYGYTF.